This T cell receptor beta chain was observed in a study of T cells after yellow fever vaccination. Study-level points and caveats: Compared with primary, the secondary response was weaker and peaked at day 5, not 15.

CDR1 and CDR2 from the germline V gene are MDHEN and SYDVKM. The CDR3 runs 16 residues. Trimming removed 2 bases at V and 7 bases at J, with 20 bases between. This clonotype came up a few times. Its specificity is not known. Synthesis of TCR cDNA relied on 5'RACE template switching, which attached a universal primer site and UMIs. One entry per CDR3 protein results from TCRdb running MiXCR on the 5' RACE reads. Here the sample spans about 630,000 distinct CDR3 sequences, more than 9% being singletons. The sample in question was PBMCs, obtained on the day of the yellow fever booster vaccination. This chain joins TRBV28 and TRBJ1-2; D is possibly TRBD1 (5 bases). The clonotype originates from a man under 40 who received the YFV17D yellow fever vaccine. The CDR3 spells CASSLGGSGRGFGYTF. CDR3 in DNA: TGTGCCAGCAGTTTAGGGGGGTCAGGACGGGGGTTTGGCTACACCTTC.